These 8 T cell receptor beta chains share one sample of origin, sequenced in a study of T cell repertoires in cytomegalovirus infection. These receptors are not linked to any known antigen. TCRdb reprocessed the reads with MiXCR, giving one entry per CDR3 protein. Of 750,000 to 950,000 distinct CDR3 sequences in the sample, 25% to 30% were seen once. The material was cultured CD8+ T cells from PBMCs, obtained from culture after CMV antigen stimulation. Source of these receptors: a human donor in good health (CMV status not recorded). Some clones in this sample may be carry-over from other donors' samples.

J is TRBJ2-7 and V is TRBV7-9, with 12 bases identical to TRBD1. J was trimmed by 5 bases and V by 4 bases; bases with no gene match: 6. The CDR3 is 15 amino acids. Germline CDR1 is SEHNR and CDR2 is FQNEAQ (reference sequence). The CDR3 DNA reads TGTGCCAGCAGCTCCCGGGACAGGGGGCTCGACGAGCAGTACTTC. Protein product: CASSSRDRGLDEQYF. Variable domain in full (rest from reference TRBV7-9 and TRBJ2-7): DTGVSQNPRHKITKRGQNVTFRCDPISEHNRLYWYRQTLGQGPEFLTYFQNEAQLEKSRLLSDRFSAERPKGSFSTLEIQRTEQGDSAMYLCASSSRDRGLDEQYFGPGTRLTVT.

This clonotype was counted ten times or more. In DNA form, the CDR3 reads TGTGCCAGCAGCTTAAAGGGGAGGCTGGCTGAAGCTTTCTTT. Its translation: CASSLKGRLAEAFF. The chain combines TRBV7-9 with TRBJ1-1, with D possibly being TRBD1 (5 bases). This CDR3 region has 14 residues. Germline CDR1 SEHNR, CDR2 FQNEAQ (reference sequence). Trimming shortened V by 2 bases and J by 6 bases, and 13 bases separated the two germline ends.

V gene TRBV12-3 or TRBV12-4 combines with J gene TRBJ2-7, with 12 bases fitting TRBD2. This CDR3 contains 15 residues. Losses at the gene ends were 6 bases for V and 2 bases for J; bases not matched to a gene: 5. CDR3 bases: TGTGCCAGCAGCCCCTCTAGCGGGGGGGCCTACGAGCAGTACTTC. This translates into CASSPSSGGAYEQYF.

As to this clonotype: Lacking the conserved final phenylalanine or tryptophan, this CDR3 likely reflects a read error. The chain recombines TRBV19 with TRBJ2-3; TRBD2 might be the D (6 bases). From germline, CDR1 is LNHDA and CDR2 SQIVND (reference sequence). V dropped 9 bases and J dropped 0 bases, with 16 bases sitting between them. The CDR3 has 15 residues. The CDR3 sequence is CASRARGDSTDTQYL. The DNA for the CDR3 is TGTGCCAGCAGGGCACGCGGGGACAGCACAGATACGCAGTATCTT.

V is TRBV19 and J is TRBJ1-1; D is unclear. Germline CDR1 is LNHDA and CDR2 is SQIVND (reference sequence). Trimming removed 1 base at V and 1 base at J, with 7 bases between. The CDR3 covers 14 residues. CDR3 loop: CASSIGDTNTEAFF. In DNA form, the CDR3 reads TGTGCCAGTAGTATAGGAGACACGAACACTGAAGCTTTCTTT.

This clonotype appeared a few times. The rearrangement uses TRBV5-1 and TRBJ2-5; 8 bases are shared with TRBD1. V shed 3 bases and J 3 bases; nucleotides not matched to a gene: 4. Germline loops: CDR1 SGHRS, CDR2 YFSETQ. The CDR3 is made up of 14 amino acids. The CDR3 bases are TGCGCCAGCAGCTCCGGACAGGGAGAAGAGACCCAGTACTTC. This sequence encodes CASSSGQGEETQYF.

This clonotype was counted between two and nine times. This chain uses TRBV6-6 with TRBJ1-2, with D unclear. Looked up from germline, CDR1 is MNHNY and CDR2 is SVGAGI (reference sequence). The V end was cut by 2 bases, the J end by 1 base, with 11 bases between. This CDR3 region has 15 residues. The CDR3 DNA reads TGTGCCAGCAGTTACGAGCTATACCTTAACTATGGCTACACCTTC. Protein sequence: CASSYELYLNYGYTF.

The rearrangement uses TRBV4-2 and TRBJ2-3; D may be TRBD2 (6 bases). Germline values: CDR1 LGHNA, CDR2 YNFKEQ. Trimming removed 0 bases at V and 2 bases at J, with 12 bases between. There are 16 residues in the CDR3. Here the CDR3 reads CASSQEAGDFTDTQYF. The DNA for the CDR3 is TGTGCCAGCAGCCAAGAAGCCGGGGACTTCACAGATACGCAGTATTTT.